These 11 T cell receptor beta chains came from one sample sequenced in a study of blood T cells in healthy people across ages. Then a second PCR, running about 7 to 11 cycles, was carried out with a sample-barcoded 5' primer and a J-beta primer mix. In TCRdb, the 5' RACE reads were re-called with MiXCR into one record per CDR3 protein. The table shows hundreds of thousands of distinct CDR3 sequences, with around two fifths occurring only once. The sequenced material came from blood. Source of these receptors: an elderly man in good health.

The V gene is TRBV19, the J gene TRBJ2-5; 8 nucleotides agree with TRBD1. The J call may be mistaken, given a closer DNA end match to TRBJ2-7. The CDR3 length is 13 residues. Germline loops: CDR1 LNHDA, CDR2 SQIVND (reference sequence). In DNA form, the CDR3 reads TGTGCCAGTAGTATACAGGGGGCCAGCGAGCAGTACTTC. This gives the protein CASSIQGASEQYF.

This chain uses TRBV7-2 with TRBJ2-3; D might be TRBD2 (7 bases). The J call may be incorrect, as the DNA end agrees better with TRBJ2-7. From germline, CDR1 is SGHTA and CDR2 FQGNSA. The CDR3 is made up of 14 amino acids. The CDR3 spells CASSVGRGVVEQYF. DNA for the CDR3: TGTGCCAGCAGCGTAGGGAGGGGGGTCGTGGAGCAGTACTTC.

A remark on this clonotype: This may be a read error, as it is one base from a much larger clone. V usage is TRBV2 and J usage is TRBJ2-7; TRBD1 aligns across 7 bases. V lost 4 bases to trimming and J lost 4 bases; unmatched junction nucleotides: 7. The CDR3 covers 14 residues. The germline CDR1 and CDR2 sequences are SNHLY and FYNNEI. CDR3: CASSGGTDRYEQYF. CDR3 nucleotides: TGTGCCAGCAGTGGGGGGACAGACCGATACGAGCAGTACTTC. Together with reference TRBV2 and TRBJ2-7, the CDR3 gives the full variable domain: EPEVTQTPSHQVTQMGQEVILRCVPISNHLYFYWYRQILGQKVEFLVSFYNNEISEKSEIFDDQFSVERPDGSNFTLKIRSTKLEDSAMYFCASSGGTDRYEQYFGPGTRLTVT.

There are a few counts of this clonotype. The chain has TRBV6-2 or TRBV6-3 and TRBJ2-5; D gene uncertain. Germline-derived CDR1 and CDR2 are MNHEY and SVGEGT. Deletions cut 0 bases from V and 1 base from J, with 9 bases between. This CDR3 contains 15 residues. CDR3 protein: CASSYSRVSQETQYF. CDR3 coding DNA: TGTGCCAGCAGTTACTCGAGAGTCAGCCAAGAGACCCAGTACTTC.

The CDR3 loop is CSAGASGDTQYF. For the CDR3, the DNA is TGCAGTGCTGGAGCTTCTGGAGATACGCAGTATTTT. This rearrangement joins TRBV20-1 to TRBJ2-3; D gene unclear. Trimming took off 5 bases at V and 5 bases at J, with 11 bases between the two ends. The CDR3 runs to 12 residues. The germline V gene encodes CDR1 DFQATT and CDR2 SNEGSKA (reference sequence).

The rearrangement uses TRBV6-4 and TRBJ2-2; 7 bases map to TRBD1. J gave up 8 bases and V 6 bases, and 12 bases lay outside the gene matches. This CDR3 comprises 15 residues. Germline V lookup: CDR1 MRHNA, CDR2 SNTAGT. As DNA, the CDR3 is TGTGCCAGCAGAGAAACAGGGGCCGTCATTGGGGAGCTGTTTTTT. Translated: CASRETGAVIGELFF.

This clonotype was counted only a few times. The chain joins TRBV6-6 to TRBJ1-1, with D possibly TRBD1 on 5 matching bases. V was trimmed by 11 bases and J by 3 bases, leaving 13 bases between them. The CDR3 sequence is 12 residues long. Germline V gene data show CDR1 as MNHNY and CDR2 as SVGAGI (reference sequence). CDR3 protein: CAGGRVDTEAFF. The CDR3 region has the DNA TGTGCCGGGGGGAGGGTCGACACTGAAGCTTTCTTT.

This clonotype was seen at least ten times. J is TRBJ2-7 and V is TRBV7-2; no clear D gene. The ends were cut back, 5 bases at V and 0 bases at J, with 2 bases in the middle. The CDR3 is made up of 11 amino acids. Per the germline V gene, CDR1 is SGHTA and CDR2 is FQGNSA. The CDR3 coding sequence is TGTGCCAGCAGCGTCTCCTACGAGCAGTACTTC. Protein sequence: CASSVSYEQYF.

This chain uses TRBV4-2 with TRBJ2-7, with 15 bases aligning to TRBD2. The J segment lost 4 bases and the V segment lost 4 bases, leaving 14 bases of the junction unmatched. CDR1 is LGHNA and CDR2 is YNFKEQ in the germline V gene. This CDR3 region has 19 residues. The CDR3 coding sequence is TGTGCCAGCAGCCCATCTAAGGTTAAGGGGACTAGCGGGGGGTACGAGCAGTACTTC. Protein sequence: CASSPSKVKGTSGGYEQYF.

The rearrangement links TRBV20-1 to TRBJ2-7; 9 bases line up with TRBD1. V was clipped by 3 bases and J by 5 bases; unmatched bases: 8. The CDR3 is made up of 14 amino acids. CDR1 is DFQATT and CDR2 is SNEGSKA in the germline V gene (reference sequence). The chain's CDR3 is CSARIPGTGHEQYF. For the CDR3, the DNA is TGCAGTGCTAGGATTCCAGGGACAGGGCACGAGCAGTACTTC.

The CDR3 here is CASSPRGTDTGELFF. CDR3 nucleotide sequence: TGTGCCAGCAGCCCGAGGGGGACAGACACCGGGGAGCTGTTTTTT. The chain joins TRBV11-3 to TRBJ2-2; 7 bases agree with TRBD1. V trimming: 5 bases; J trimming: 3 bases; junction bases outside the gene matches: 6. The V gene's germline CDR1 is SGHNT and CDR2 YENEEA. The CDR3 sequence is 15 residues long.